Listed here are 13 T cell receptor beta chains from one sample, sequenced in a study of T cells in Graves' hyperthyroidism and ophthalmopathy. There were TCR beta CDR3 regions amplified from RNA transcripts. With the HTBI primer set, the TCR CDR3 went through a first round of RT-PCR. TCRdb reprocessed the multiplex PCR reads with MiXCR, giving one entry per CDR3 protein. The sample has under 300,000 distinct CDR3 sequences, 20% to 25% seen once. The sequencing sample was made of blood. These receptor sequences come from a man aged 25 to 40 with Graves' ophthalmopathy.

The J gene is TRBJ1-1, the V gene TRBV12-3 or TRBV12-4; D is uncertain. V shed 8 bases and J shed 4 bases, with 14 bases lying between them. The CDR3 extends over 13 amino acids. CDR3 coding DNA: TGTGCCAGCCTAGAGGCCTGGGGCACTGAAGCTTTCTTT. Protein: CASLEAWGTEAFF.

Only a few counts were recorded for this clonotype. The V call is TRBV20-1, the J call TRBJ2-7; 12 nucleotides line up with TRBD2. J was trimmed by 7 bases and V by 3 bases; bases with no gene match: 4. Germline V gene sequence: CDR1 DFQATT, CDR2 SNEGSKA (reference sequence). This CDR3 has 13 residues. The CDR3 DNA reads TGCAGTGCTAGGACTAGCGGGAGAGGGGAGCAGTACTTC. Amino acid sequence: CSARTSGRGEQYF.

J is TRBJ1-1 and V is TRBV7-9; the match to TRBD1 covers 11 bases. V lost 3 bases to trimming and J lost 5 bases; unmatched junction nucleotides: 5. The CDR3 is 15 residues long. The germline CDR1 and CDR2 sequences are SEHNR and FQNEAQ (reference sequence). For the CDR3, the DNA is TGTGCCAGCAGCTTTTCGGACAGGGGGCGAACTGAAGCTTTCTTT. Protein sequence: CASSFSDRGRTEAFF.

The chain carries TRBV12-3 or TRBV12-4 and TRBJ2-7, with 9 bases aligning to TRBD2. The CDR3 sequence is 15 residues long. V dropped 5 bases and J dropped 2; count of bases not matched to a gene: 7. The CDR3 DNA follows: TGTGCCAGCAGTCCGGGACTAGCAGAAGCCTACGAGCAGTACTTC. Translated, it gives CASSPGLAEAYEQYF.

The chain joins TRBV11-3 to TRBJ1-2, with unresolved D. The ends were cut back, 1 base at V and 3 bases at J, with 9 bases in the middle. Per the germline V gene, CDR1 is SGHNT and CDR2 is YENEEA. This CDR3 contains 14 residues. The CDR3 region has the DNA TGTGCCAGCAGCTTAGGGGTTTTGGACTATGGCTACACCTTC. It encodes CASSLGVLDYGYTF.

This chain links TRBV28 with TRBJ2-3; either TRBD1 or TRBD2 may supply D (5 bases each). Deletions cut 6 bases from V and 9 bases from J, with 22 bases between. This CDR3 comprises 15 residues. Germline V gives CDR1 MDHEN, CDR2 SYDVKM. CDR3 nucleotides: TGTGCCAGCAGCCGTGGTGGAGCTTGGGGCGGGACGCAGTATTTT. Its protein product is CASSRGGAWGGTQYF. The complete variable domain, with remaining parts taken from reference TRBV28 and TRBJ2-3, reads DVKVTQSSRYLVKRTGEKVFLECVQDMDHENMFWYRQDPGLGLRLIYFSYDVKMKEKGDIPEGYSVSREKKERFSLILESASTNQTSMYLCASSRGGAWGGTQYFGPGTRLTVL.

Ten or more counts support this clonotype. CDR3 sequence (DNA): TGTGCCAGCAGCAGGGAAGGGATAGAAAAACTGTTTTTT. Translated, it gives CASSREGIEKLFF. The chain combines TRBV3-1 with TRBJ1-4; D unresolved. The CDR3 is 13 residues long. CDR1 and CDR2 (germline): LGHDT, YNNKEL (reference sequence). V lost 5 bases and J lost 8, with 12 bases in between.

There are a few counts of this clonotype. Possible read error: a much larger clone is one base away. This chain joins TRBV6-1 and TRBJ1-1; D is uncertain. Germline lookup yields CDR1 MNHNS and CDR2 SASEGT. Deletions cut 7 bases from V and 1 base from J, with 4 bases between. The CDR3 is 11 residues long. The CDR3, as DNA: TGTGCCAGCATGAGGAACACTGAAGCTTTCTTT. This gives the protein CASMRNTEAFF.

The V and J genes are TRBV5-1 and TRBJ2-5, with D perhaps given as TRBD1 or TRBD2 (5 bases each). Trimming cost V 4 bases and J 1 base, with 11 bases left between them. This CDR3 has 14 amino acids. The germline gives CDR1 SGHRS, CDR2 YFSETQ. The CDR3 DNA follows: TGCGCCAGCAGCCCCCCAGGGAGCCAAGAGACCCAGTACTTC. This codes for CASSPPGSQETQYF.

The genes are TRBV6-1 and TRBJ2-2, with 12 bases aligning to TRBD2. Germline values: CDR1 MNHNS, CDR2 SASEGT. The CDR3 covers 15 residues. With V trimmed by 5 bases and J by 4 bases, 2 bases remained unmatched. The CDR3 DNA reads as TGTGCCAGCAGTTCGACTAGCGGGAGCACCGGGGAGCTGTTTTTT. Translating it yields CASSSTSGSTGELFF.

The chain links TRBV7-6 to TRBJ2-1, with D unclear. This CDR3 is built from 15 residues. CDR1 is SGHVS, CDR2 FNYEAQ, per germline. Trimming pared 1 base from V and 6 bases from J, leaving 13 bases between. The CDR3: CASSLEDKFRNEQFF. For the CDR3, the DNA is TGTGCCAGCAGCTTAGAAGATAAGTTTCGCAATGAGCAGTTCTTC.

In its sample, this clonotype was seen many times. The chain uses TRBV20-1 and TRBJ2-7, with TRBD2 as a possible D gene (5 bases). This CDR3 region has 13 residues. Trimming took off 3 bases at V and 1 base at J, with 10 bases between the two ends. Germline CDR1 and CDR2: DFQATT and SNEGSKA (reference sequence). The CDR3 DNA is TGCAGTGCTAGTCGAGGGAGTTCCTACGAGCAGTACTTC. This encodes CSASRGSSYEQYF.

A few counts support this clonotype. The CDR3 loop reads CSARDQGAGNTEAFF. The CDR3 nucleotides are TGCAGTGCTAGAGATCAGGGCGCGGGGAACACTGAAGCTTTCTTT. The gene calls are TRBV20-1 and TRBJ1-1, with D perhaps matching TRBD1 (5 bases). The V gene's germline CDR1 is DFQATT and CDR2 SNEGSKA (reference sequence). This CDR3 has 15 residues. V gave up 0 bases and J gave up 1 base, with 12 bases separating them.